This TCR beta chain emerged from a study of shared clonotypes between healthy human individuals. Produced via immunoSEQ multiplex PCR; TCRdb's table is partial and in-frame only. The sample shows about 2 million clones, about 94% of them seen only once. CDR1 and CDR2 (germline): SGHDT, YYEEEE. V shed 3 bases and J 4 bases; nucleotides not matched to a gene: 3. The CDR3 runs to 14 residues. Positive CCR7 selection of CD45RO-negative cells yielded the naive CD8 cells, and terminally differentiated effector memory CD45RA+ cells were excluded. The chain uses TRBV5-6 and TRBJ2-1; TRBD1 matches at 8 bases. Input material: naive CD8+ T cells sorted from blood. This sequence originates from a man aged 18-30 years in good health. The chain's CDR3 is CASSWDRSYNEQFF. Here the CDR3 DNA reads TGTGCCAGCAGCTGGGACAGGTCATACAATGAGCAGTTCTTC.